These 8 T cell receptor beta chains were all obtained from the same sample, sequenced in a study of sequential checkpoint blockade in melanoma. The protocol was immunoSEQ multiplex PCR, while the TCRdb copy is restricted to in-frame clones and leaves out a portion. The data contain thousands of clones, less than 60% of them singletons. Treatment meaning: randomized to nivolumab then ipilimumab (arm A) or the reverse (arm B). Source: CD8+ T cells sorted from blood (inferred from file names), taken from a patient given nivolumab and ipilimumab in sequence. The receptors originated from a human donor with melanoma.

In this sample, this clone is medium-sized. The V and J genes are TRBV29-1 and TRBJ1-2; D remains unclear. The CDR3 consists of 12 residues. Trimming removed 5 bases from V and 0 bases from J, with 7 bases in between. Germline V lookup: CDR1 SQVTM, CDR2 ANQGSEA. The CDR3 sequence: CSVLRPNYGYTF. The DNA of the CDR3 is TGCAGCGTTTTGAGGCCTAACTATGGCTACACCTTC.

The rearrangement joins TRBV19 to TRBJ1-1; D possibly corresponds to TRBD1 (5 bases). The germline gives CDR1 LNHDA, CDR2 SQIVND (reference sequence). Trimming stripped 5 bases from V and 5 bases from J, with 12 bases between. The CDR3 extends over 13 amino acids. The chain's CDR3 is CASSPGLGTEAFF. CDR3 DNA: TGTGCCAGTAGTCCGGGACTGGGGACTGAAGCTTTCTTT.

CDR3 region: CASSLGLGLDEKLFF. In nucleotides, the CDR3 is TGTGCCAGCAGCTTAGGACTGGGGCTGGATGAAAAACTGTTTTTT. This chain joins TRBV7-9 and TRBJ1-4; weak D call: TRBD1 (5 bases). V was pared by 1 base and J by 6 bases, with 12 bases between. The CDR3 runs to 15 residues. Per the germline V gene, CDR1 is SEHNR and CDR2 is FQNEAQ (reference sequence).

The rearrangement uses TRBV7-9 and TRBJ2-7, with D perhaps TRBD1 (5 bases). Germline V gene sequence: CDR1 SEHNR, CDR2 FQNEAQ (reference sequence). With 5 bases removed from V and 3 bases from J, the gap between germline ends came to 8 bases. This CDR3 has 12 residues. The CDR3, as DNA: TGTGCCAGCAGCCCAGGGATCTACGAGCAGTACTTC. Translated, it gives CASSPGIYEQYF.

The chain has TRBV27 and TRBJ2-7; the match to TRBD1 covers 9 bases. Looked up from germline, CDR1 is MNHEY and CDR2 is SMNVEV (reference sequence). Trimming removed 5 bases from V and 10 bases from J; junction bases left unmatched: 12. The CDR3 extends over 14 amino acids. The chain's CDR3 is CASSHRGPAPTQYF. The CDR3, as DNA: TGTGCCAGCAGTCACAGGGGGCCTGCTCCGACTCAGTACTTC.

V is TRBV28 and J is TRBJ1-2, with TRBD1 matching over 7 bases. CDR1 is MDHEN, CDR2 SYDVKM, per germline. Losses at the gene ends were 8 bases for V and 8 bases for J; bases not matched to a gene: 8. This CDR3 is built from 12 residues. The CDR3 coding sequence is TGTGCCAGCGGAGTGACAGGGCTCGGCTACACCTTC. This translates into CASGVTGLGYTF.

The chain joins TRBV28 to TRBJ2-7; 9 bases fit TRBD2. The length of the CDR3 is 13 residues. From germline, CDR1 is MDHEN and CDR2 SYDVKM. V lost 4 bases to trimming and J lost 8 bases; unmatched junction nucleotides: 6. CDR3: CASSWSSGDQQYF. DNA for the CDR3: TGTGCCAGCAGTTGGTCTAGCGGGGACCAGCAGTACTTC.

This clone counts as medium-sized. The genes are TRBV28 and TRBJ1-1; D perhaps matches TRBD1 (5 bases). Trimming cost V 8 bases and J 4 bases, with 11 bases left between them. CDR3 length: 12 residues. Germline V CDR1 and CDR2: MDHEN, SYDVKM. CDR3 region: CASRPGGTEAFF. For the CDR3, the DNA is TGTGCCAGCCGACCCGGGGGCACTGAAGCTTTCTTT.